Given below is one T cell receptor (beta chain) in context. The V gene end was trimmed by 5 bases and the J gene end by 14 bases; junction bases not matched to a gene: 26. The CDR3 length is 17 residues. Sample-barcoded 5' priming and a J-beta primer mix drove a second PCR of roughly 6 to 12 cycles. TCRdb passed the 5' RACE reads through MiXCR, listing each CDR3 protein once. The data contain more than 650,000 distinct CDR3 sequences, less than 70% of them seen just once; the ten biggest clones take up about 42%. The record originates from a study of blood T cells in healthy people across ages. This clonotype originated in a man older than 75 in good health. Sequenced material: blood. The chain couples TRBV5-7 to TRBJ2-3; TRBD2 aligns across 7 bases. TRBV5-7 is designated an ORF whose function remains uncertain. CDR3 in DNA: TGTGCCAGCAGTCCCCGCGCGGGAGACCCGGGGCACAGATACGCGTATTTT. Its protein is CASSPRAGDPGHRYAYF.